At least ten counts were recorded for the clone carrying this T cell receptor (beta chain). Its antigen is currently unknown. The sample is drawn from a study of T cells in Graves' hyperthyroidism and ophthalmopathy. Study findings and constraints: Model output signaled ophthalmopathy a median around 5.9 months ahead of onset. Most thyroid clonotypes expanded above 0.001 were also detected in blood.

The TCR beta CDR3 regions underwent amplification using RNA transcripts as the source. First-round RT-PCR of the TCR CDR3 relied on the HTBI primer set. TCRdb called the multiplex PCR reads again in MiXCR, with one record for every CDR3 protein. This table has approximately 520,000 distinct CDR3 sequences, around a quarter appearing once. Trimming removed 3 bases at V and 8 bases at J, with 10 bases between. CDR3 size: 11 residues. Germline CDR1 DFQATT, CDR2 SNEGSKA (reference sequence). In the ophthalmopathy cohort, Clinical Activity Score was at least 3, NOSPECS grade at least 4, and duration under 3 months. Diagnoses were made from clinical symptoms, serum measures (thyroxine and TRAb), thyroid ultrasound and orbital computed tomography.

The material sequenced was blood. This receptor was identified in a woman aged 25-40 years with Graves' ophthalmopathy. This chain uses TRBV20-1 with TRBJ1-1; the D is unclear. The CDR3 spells CSASPGTEAFF. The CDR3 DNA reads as TGCAGTGCTAGTCCCGGCACCGAAGCTTTCTTT.